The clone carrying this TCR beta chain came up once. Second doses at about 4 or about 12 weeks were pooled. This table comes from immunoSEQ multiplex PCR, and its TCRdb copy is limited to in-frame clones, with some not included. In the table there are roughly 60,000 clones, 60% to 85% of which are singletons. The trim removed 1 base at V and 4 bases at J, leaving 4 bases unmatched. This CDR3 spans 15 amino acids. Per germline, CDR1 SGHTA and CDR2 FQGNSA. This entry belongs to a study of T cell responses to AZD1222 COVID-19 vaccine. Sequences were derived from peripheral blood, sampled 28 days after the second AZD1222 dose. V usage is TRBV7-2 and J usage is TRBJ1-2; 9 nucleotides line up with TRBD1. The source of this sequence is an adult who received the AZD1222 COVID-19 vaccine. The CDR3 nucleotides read TGTGCCAGCAGCTTAGGACAGGGGGGGACCTATGGCTACACCTTC. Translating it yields CASSLGQGGTYGYTF.